The next 21 T cell receptor beta chains were all read from a single sample in a study of T cells in Graves' hyperthyroidism and ophthalmopathy. Amplified regions were TCR beta CDR3 sequences from RNA transcripts. HTBI primers drove first-round RT-PCR of the TCR CDR3. Each CDR3 protein is one row after TCRdb ran MiXCR on the multiplex PCR reads. The sample shows hundreds of thousands of distinct CDR3 sequences, 15% to 20% of them seen only once. Sequencing was done on a sample of blood. Receptor source: a woman between 50 and 59 years old with Graves' hyperthyroidism that later progressed to Graves' ophthalmopathy.

This clonotype has a count of ten or more. The chain couples TRBV5-1 to TRBJ1-5, with 8 positions matching TRBD1. The germline V gene has CDR1 SGHRS and CDR2 YFSETQ. The ends lost 3 bases at V and 5 bases at J; junction bases unmatched: 7. The length of the CDR3 is 15 residues. The CDR3 spells CASSSGTGPYQPQHF. CDR3 sequence (DNA): TGCGCCAGCAGCTCTGGGACAGGTCCTTATCAGCCCCAGCATTTT. The whole variable domain, filled in from reference TRBV5-1 and TRBJ1-5, reads KAGVTQTPRYLIKTRGQQVTLSCSPISGHRSVSWYQQTPGQGLQFLFEYFSETQRNKGNFPGRFSGRQFSNSRSEMNVSTLELGDSALYLCASSSGTGPYQPQHFGDGTRLSIL.

This clonotype was observed many times. The rearrangement links TRBV11-2 to TRBJ1-1; 7 nucleotides align to TRBD1. The CDR3 is 14 amino acids. With V trimmed by 3 bases and J by 7 bases, 8 bases remained unmatched. Germline values: CDR1 SGHAT, CDR2 FQNNGV. The CDR3 DNA follows: TGTGCCAGCAGCTTTCGCAGCCGGGACAGTGAAGCTTTCTTT. Residues: CASSFRSRDSEAFF.

This clonotype was counted at least ten times. This sequence joins TRBV3-1 and TRBJ2-7; 7 positions match TRBD1. The V gene end was trimmed by 3 bases and the J gene end by 3 bases; junction bases not matched to a gene: 5. The germline V gene encodes CDR1 LGHDT and CDR2 YNNKEL (reference sequence). This CDR3 contains 14 residues. The CDR3 region has the DNA TGTGCCAGCAGCCACGGGACAGCGTACTACGAGCAGTACTTC. This encodes CASSHGTAYYEQYF.

This clonotype was counted at least ten times. The rearrangement joins TRBV30 to TRBJ1-6; a possible D gene is TRBD1 (5 bases). The CDR3 is made up of 14 amino acids. Trimming took off 3 bases at V and 8 bases at J, with 14 bases between the two ends. The germline V gene has CDR1 GTSNPN and CDR2 SVGIG (reference sequence). The CDR3: CAWRGDGEDSPLHF. In nucleotides, the CDR3 is TGTGCCTGGAGGGGGGACGGCGAGGATTCACCCCTCCACTTT. The variable domain in full, completed from reference TRBV30 and TRBJ1-6, reads SQTIHQWPATLVQPVGSPLSLECTVEGTSNPNLYWYRQAAGRGLQLLFYSVGIGQISSEVPQNLSASRPQDRQFILSSKKLLLSDSGFYLCAWRGDGEDSPLHFGNGTRLTVT.

This clonotype was detected a few times. V gene TRBV5-6 combines with J gene TRBJ1-1; the D is unclear. The CDR3 is 13 amino acids. CDR1 and CDR2 from the germline V gene are SGHDT and YYEEEE. V was shortened by 2 bases and J by 0 bases, with 5 bases between the two germline ends. For the CDR3, the DNA is TGTGCCAGCAGCTTTAAGATGAACACTGAAGCTTTCTTT. Translation: CASSFKMNTEAFF.

The V gene is TRBV5-6, the J gene TRBJ2-7; TRBD2 agrees at 9 bases. V lost 1 base, J lost 5 bases, and 10 bases stayed unmatched. This CDR3 is 16 amino acids long. Germline V CDR1 and CDR2: SGHDT, YYEEEE. Here the CDR3 DNA reads TGTGCCAGCAGCTTGTATGTGCGGGAGGGGTCCCACGAGCAGTACTTC. Its protein product is CASSLYVREGSHEQYF.

V gene TRBV20-1 combines with J gene TRBJ2-4, with D perhaps matching TRBD1 (5 bases). V was trimmed by 3 bases and J by 3 bases, leaving 18 bases between them. The germline CDR1 and CDR2 sequences are DFQATT and SNEGSKA (reference sequence). The CDR3 is 16 amino acids. CDR3 sequence (DNA): TGCAGTGCTAGTAGTGTTAGGGAAGGGGTCAAAAACATTCAGTACTTC. Translation gives CSASSVREGVKNIQYF.

This clonotype was observed many times. The rearrangement uses TRBV3-1 and TRBJ1-2, with a weak D call TRBD1 (6 bases). Germline V CDR1 and CDR2: LGHDT, YNNKEL (reference sequence). The V end was cut by 0 bases, the J end by 2 bases, with 13 bases between. CDR3 length equals 16 residues. CDR3 DNA sequence: TGTGCCAGCAGCCAAGATCTCGTGGACAGAAACTATGGCTACACCTTC. Protein product: CASSQDLVDRNYGYTF.

This clonotype was seen more than once but under ten times. The V gene is TRBV19, the J gene TRBJ2-1; D unresolved. Germline loops: CDR1 LNHDA, CDR2 SQIVND (reference sequence). V lost 3 bases and J lost 0, with 9 bases in between. CDR3 length equals 15 residues. CDR3 DNA sequence: TGTGCCAGTAGTATTAGAAGGAGCTCCTACAATGAGCAGTTCTTC. Its translation: CASSIRRSSYNEQFF.

This clonotype was observed at least ten times. The chain uses TRBV20-1 and TRBJ2-3; 8 nucleotides align to TRBD2. CDR3 length equals 17 residues. Germline V gives CDR1 DFQATT, CDR2 SNEGSKA (reference sequence). V trimming: 2 bases; J trimming: 0 bases; junction bases outside the gene matches: 10. This chain's CDR3 is CSARFPRGDPSTDTQYF. In nucleotides, the CDR3 is TGCAGTGCTAGATTCCCGCGGGGGGATCCTAGCACAGATACGCAGTATTTT.

The rearrangement joins TRBV5-1 to TRBJ2-4, with 9 bases matching TRBD1. The germline V gene encodes CDR1 SGHRS and CDR2 YFSETQ. The trim removed 2 bases at V and 1 base at J, leaving 7 bases unmatched. The CDR3 runs 17 residues. Here the CDR3 reads CASSLTGGNMAKNIQYF. CDR3 in DNA: TGCGCCAGCAGCTTAACAGGGGGCAATATGGCCAAAAACATTCAGTACTTC.

This clonotype has more than one count but fewer than ten. One end of the junction is discordant with germline, which a read error may explain. CDR3 residues: CAAGTLDSYERYF. The CDR3 bases are TGTGCCGCAGGGACATTGGACTCCTACGAGCGGTACTTC. The gene calls are TRBV27 and TRBJ2-7, with a possible D match to TRBD1 (6 bases). This CDR3 has 13 residues. CDR1 MNHEY and CDR2 SMNVEV come from the germline V gene (reference sequence).

This clonotype was counted at least ten times. V and J are TRBV3-1 and TRBJ1-3; D is unresolved. The CDR3 has 16 residues. V lost 0 bases to trimming and J lost 3 bases, with 12 bases between them. The V gene's germline CDR1 is LGHDT and CDR2 YNNKEL (reference sequence). In DNA, the CDR3 is TGTGCCAGCAGCCAAGAGTTCGGCACAAGTGGAAACACCATATATTTT. This translates into CASSQEFGTSGNTIYF.

The V gene is TRBV4-1, the J gene TRBJ1-1; D gene ambiguous. The CDR3 is 13 amino acids. Germline CDR1 and CDR2: MGHRA and YSYEKL. Trimming pared 3 bases from V and 4 bases from J, leaving 9 bases between. CDR3 amino acids: CASSHGTSTEAFF. The CDR3 DNA is TGCGCCAGCAGCCACGGCACTTCCACTGAAGCTTTCTTT.

This clonotype was recorded many times. This chain links TRBV11-2 with TRBJ2-3; D is unresolved. The V gene's germline CDR1 is SGHAT and CDR2 FQNNGV. The V end lost 1 base, the J end lost 0 bases, and 8 bases lay between the germline ends. CDR3 length: 15 amino acids. In DNA, the CDR3 is TGTGCCAGCAGCTTAGTTATCGAGAGCACAGATACGCAGTATTTT. Protein product: CASSLVIESTDTQYF.

This clonotype was counted many times. The rearrangement links TRBV7-2 to TRBJ2-3; the match to TRBD2 covers 13 bases. The J segment lost 1 base and the V segment lost 5 bases, leaving 3 bases of the junction unmatched. This CDR3 has 16 residues. Germline V gene data show CDR1 as SGHTA and CDR2 as FQGNSA. The CDR3 protein is CASSKGLAGGTDTQYF. CDR3 nucleotides: TGTGCCAGCAGCAAAGGACTAGCGGGGGGCACAGATACGCAGTATTTT.

This clonotype was counted a few times. The chain employs TRBV20-1 and TRBJ2-3; a possible D gene is TRBD2 (6 bases). The ends were cut back, 6 bases at V and 1 base at J, with 17 bases in the middle. The germline CDR1 and CDR2 sequences are DFQATT and SNEGSKA (reference sequence). The length of the CDR3 is 15 residues. Here the CDR3 DNA reads TGCAGTGCCCCCCCCGGGGGAGTTCGCACAGATACGCAGTATTTT. Protein sequence: CSAPPGGVRTDTQYF.

This clonotype was seen repeatedly, ten times or more. V is TRBV2 and J is TRBJ2-7, with D possibly matching TRBD1 (5 bases). Germline V lookup: CDR1 SNHLY, CDR2 FYNNEI. Between the trimmed V and J ends, which lost 11 bases and 3 bases, there was a span of 11 bases. The CDR3 extends over 11 amino acids. The CDR3 coding sequence is TGTGCCGGACGTACAGGCTACGAGCAGTACTTC. Translated: CAGRTGYEQYF.

V gene TRBV3-1 combines with J gene TRBJ2-3; no clear D gene. Looked up from germline, CDR1 is LGHDT and CDR2 is YNNKEL (reference sequence). CDR3 length equals 17 residues. V lost 0 bases and J 5 bases, leaving 18 bases between the germline ends. The CDR3 nucleotides read TGTGCCAGCAGCCAAGATCCCCCAGTAGGCGACCGAGATACGCAGTATTTT. Encoded protein: CASSQDPPVGDRDTQYF.

As regards this clonotype: A much more abundant neighbour one base away suggests this may be a read error. This chain uses TRBV5-1 with TRBJ2-5, with D perhaps TRBD1 (6 bases). The germline V gene encodes CDR1 SGHRS and CDR2 YFSETQ. This CDR3 is 14 amino acids long. V was shortened by 6 bases and J by 1 base, with 13 bases between the two germline ends. The CDR3 reads CASNAGQIQETQYF. As DNA, the CDR3 is TGCGCCAGCAACGCCGGACAGATCCAAGAGACCCAGTACTTC.

On this clonotype: Relative to the germline gene, one junction end is altered; a read error may explain this. The V call is TRBV12-3 or TRBV12-4, the J call TRBJ1-5; the match to TRBD1 covers 9 bases. The CDR3 runs 15 residues. This CDR3 reads CANSSPRDRDQPQHF. As DNA, the CDR3 is TGTGCCAACAGTTCCCCCCGGGACAGGGATCAGCCCCAGCATTTT.